This TCR beta chain was identified in a study of shared clonotypes between healthy human individuals. The assay was immunoSEQ multiplex PCR, and TCRdb's table has in-frame clones only and misses some. The data hold some 1 million clones, with 65% to 80% observed a single time. Trimming cost V 6 bases and J 5 bases, with 16 bases left between them. Germline V gene sequence: CDR1 MNHNY, CDR2 SVGAGI (reference sequence). The CDR3 consists of 14 residues. The clonotype comes from a man younger than 35 in good health. The chain carries TRBV6-6 and TRBJ1-1; D remains ambiguous. Sequenced sample: memory CD4+ T cells sorted from blood. Subset specified: CD45RA-negative fraction. This chain's CDR3 is CASSQEGIWTEAFF. In DNA, the CDR3 is TGTGCCAGCAGCCAGGAGGGTATTTGGACTGAAGCTTTCTTT.